This TCR beta chain originates from a study of blood T cell repertoires in COVID-19. Germline values: CDR1 LGHDT, CDR2 YNNKEL (reference sequence). V trimming: 3 bases; J trimming: 7 bases; junction bases outside the gene matches: 11. The CDR3 covers 16 residues. Sequenced by immunoSEQ multiplex PCR; TCRdb stores in-frame clones only, minus some. The profile shows some 150,000 clones, 70% to 90% of them singletons. The chain couples TRBV3-1 (or the pseudogene TRBV3-2) to TRBJ1-2, with 10 nucleotides matching TRBD1. This receptor was obtained from a man between 60 and 75 years old who had recovered from COVID-19. Sequenced input: peripheral blood. CDR3 in DNA: TGTGCCAGCAGCCAGGCGACAGGGGGCGGCTACGGTGGCTACACCTTC. It encodes CASSQATGGGYGGYTF.